A selection of T cell receptor beta chains follows, all from one sample in a study of T cell responses to AZD1222 COVID-19 vaccine. Data came from immunoSEQ multiplex PCR; TCRdb stores just in-frame clones and leaves some out. The data contain around 180,000 clones, about 87% of them singletons. Sequencing used peripheral blood, obtained on day 0 of MenACWY control vaccination. The receptors were gathered from an adult in good health. Each CDR3 is given with its conserved first and last residue. The D gene is left open where the match is weak. Some rows mark clone size as missing; the rest say once, few, many or name a class of expanded clone.

abundance	j_gene	d_gene	v_gene	CDR3aa	CDR3nt
-	TRBJ2-7	-	TRBV28	CASMRTPTYEQYF	TGTGCCAGCATGCGGACACCCACCTACGAGCAGTACTTC
-	TRBJ1-1	-	TRBV30	CAWRWRRDTEAFF	TGTGCCTGGAGATGGCGGCGGGACACTGAAGCTTTCTTT
-	TRBJ2-4	TRBD2	TRBV28	CASSLRTSGDKNIQYF	TGTGCCAGCAGTTTAAGGACTAGCGGGGACAAAAACATTCAGTACTTC
-	TRBJ2-6	TRBD2	TRBV4-2	CASSQSGGTGANVLTF	TGTGCCAGCAGCCAATCCGGGGGGACTGGGGCCAACGTCCTGACTTTC
-	TRBJ1-4	TRBD1	TRBV28	CASSFAGGEGEKLFF	TGTGCCAGCAGTTTCGCAGGGGGGGAGGGTGAAAAACTGTTTTTT
-	TRBJ2-7	-	TRBV28	CASSFFRGEQYF	TGTGCCAGCAGTTTTTTCAGGGGCGAGCAGTACTTC
-	TRBJ1-5	-	TRBV7-9	CASSFGHSNQPQHF	TGTGCCAGCAGCTTTGGACATAGCAATCAGCCCCAGCATTTT
-	TRBJ1-5	TRBD1	TRBV19	CASSRQGGSNQPQHF	TGTGCCAGTAGTCGGCAGGGGGGCAGCAATCAGCCCCAGCATTTT
-	TRBJ2-7	-	TRBV2	CASSESLWLSYEQYF	TGTGCCAGCAGTGAATCATTATGGCTGTCCTACGAGCAGTACTTC
-	TRBJ1-6	-	TRBV28	CASSGQNSPLHF	TGTGCCAGCAGTGGACAAAATTCACCCCTCCACTTT
-	TRBJ2-2	TRBD2	TRBV12-5	CASGRSGLAGVGTGELFF	TGTGCTAGTGGTCGTTCTGGACTAGCGGGAGTCGGGACCGGGGAGCTGTTTTTT
-	TRBJ2-2	-	TRBV7-8	CASSLARGGAGGGELFF	TGTGCCAGCAGCTTAGCCCGTGGGGGCGCCGGAGGCGGGGAGCTGTTTTTT
-	TRBJ1-5	-	TRBV7-2	CASSLASGTSAGPQHF	TGTGCCAGCAGCTTGGCCTCCGGGACAAGTGCCGGCCCCCAGCATTTT
-	TRBJ2-7	TRBD2	TRBV19	CASSIGLAALGEQYF	TGTGCCAGTAGTATCGGGCTAGCGGCTTTGGGTGAGCAGTACTTC
-	TRBJ2-2	TRBD2	TRBV4-2	CASSHPTSKDTGELFF	TGTGCCAGCAGCCATCCGACTAGCAAGGACACCGGGGAGCTGTTTTTT
-	TRBJ2-1	-	TRBV7-9	CASSFTTTSIGFNEQFF	TGTGCCAGCAGCTTTACCACGACTAGTATCGGCTTTAATGAGCAGTTCTTC
-	TRBJ1-5	TRBD1	TRBV5-1	CASTPTGIGNQPQHF	TGCGCCAGCACCCCGACAGGGATAGGCAATCAGCCCCAGCATTTT
once	TRBJ2-7	-	TRBV12-1	CASSFALGSSREQYF	-
-	TRBJ2-6	-	TRBV12-3/TRBV12-4	CASSLAFDHVLTF	TGTGCCAGCAGTTTAGCGTTTGATCACGTCCTGACTTTC
once	TRBJ1-1	-	TRBV20-1	CSASLPVSTEAFF	TGCAGTGCTAGTCTGCCGGTGAGCACTGAAGCTTTCTTT
-	TRBJ1-4	-	TRBV6-1	CASSESGAHEKLFF	TGTGCCAGCAGTGAATCCGGGGCGCACGAAAAACTGTTTTTT
-	TRBJ2-3	-	TRBV9	CASSVDGLSTDTQYF	TGTGCCAGCAGCGTAGACGGGCTGAGCACAGATACGCAGTATTTT
-	TRBJ2-7	TRBD2	TRBV7-9	CASSLWGLKGSTISYEQYF	TGTGCCAGCAGCTTATGGGGACTAAAGGGCTCCACAATCTCCTACGAGCAGTACTTC
-	TRBJ2-6	TRBD1	TRBV19	CASRGRGRSGANVLTF	TGTGCCAGTAGAGGCAGGGGGCGATCTGGGGCCAACGTCCTGACTTTC
-	TRBJ1-5	-	TRBV27	CASSLLAGELPQHF	TGTGCCAGCAGTTTACTGGCCGGAGAACTGCCCCAGCATTTT
-	TRBJ2-7	TRBD1	TRBV27	CASSSGQGVTYEQYF	TGTGCCAGCAGTTCCGGACAGGGAGTGACCTACGAGCAGTACTTC
-	TRBJ2-5	TRBD1	TRBV18	CASSQDRGKETQYF	TGTGCCAGCTCACAAGACAGGGGGAAGGAGACCCAGTACTTC
-	TRBJ2-3	TRBD2	TRBV7-2	CASSLAKSYSSGGPTLGTQYF	TGTGCCAGCAGCTTAGCGAAGTCGTACTCTAGCGGGGGGCCCACCCTGGGTACGCAGTATTTT
-	TRBJ2-7	TRBD1	TRBV4-3	CASSQGDRGYEQYF	TGCGCCAGCAGCCAAGGGGACAGAGGCTACGAGCAGTACTTC
-	TRBJ2-5	-	TRBV6-5	CASNTASGAETQYF	TGTGCCAGCAACACAGCCAGCGGAGCCGAGACCCAGTACTTC